What follows are 8 T cell receptor beta chains derived from one specimen sequenced in a study of control samples from healthy donors and cancer patients. The table came from immunoSEQ multiplex PCR; TCRdb's copy has only in-frame clones and leaves some out. Among about 110,000 clones listed, roughly 79% were seen once. Sequenced: blood. Receptors were obtained from a man aged 18 to 30 in good health.

This rearrangement joins TRBV28 to TRBJ1-6; no firm D call. V was clipped by 7 bases and J by 0 bases, with 1 base between them. CDR1 is MDHEN, CDR2 SYDVKM, per germline. The CDR3 length is 12 residues. The CDR3 spells CASTSYNSPLHF. The DNA for the CDR3 is TGTGCCAGCACCTCCTATAATTCACCCCTCCACTTT.

V gene TRBV14 combines with J gene TRBJ1-1; D unclear. The CDR3 totals 13 residues. V dropped 3 bases and J dropped 6 bases, with 11 bases sitting between them. Germline loops: CDR1 SGHDN, CDR2 FVKESK. The CDR3 region is CASSQDVIAEAFF. The CDR3 region has the DNA TGTGCCAGCAGCCAGGACGTAATAGCTGAAGCTTTCTTT.

In this sample, this clone turned up once. This rearrangement joins TRBV5-1 to TRBJ2-1; D is perhaps TRBD1 (6 bases). The CDR3 covers 17 residues. CDR1 SGHRS and CDR2 YFSETQ come from the germline V gene. With 4 bases removed from V and 5 bases from J, the gap between germline ends came to 22 bases. The CDR3 is CASSPVTRGGTHNEQFF. CDR3 DNA: TGCGCCAGCAGCCCCGTTACCCGAGGGGGTACCCACAATGAGCAGTTCTTC.

The chain recombines TRBV7-8 with TRBJ1-6; no clear D gene. Trimming removed 4 bases from V and 8 bases from J, with 9 bases in between. This CDR3 region has 13 residues. The V gene's germline CDR1 is SGHVS and CDR2 FQNEAQ. In DNA form, the CDR3 reads TGTGCCAGCAGCTACGTTTCCGATTCACCCCTCCACTTT. This sequence encodes CASSYVSDSPLHF. The full variable domain, in which reference TRBV7-8 and TRBJ1-6 provide the parts outside the CDR3, is GAGVSQSPRYKVAKRGQDVALRCDPISGHVSLFWYQQALGQGPEFLTYFQNEAQLDKSGLPSDRFFAERPEGSVSTLKIQRTQQEDSAVYLCASSYVSDSPLHFGNGTRLTVT.

This clone was recorded once. This chain uses TRBV30 with TRBJ1-1; TRBD1 matches 9 bases. CDR1 and CDR2 from the germline V gene are GTSNPN and SVGIG (reference sequence). V was pared by 3 bases and J by 10 bases, with 9 bases of the junction left unmatched. This CDR3 spans 13 amino acids. The CDR3 sequence: CAWRIQGASGAFF. CDR3 bases: TGTGCCTGGAGAATACAGGGGGCCTCCGGAGCTTTCTTT.

The chain has TRBV19 and TRBJ2-2; D remains ambiguous. V lost 0 bases to trimming and J lost 4 bases, with 12 bases between them. This CDR3 has 16 residues. Germline V lookup: CDR1 LNHDA, CDR2 SQIVND (reference sequence). CDR3 protein: CASSIDRATRTGELFF. CDR3 sequence (DNA): TGTGCCAGTAGTATAGATAGGGCCACTCGCACCGGGGAGCTGTTTTTT.

J is TRBJ1-1 and V is TRBV18; D unresolved. Germline V gene sequence: CDR1 KGHSH, CDR2 LQKENI. Trimming removed 8 bases at V and 8 bases at J, with 12 bases between. The CDR3 runs 11 residues. The CDR3 DNA reads TGTGCCAGCCTAGCTGAAGACGAAGCTTTCTTT. Translated: CASLAEDEAFF.

V usage is TRBV5-4 and J usage is TRBJ2-7, with TRBD1 matching over 8 bases. With V trimmed by 4 bases and J by 4 bases, 10 bases remained unmatched. Germline V CDR1 and CDR2: SGHNT, YYREEE (reference sequence). The CDR3 has 15 amino acids. DNA of the CDR3: TGTGCCAGCAGCGAGCTGGGGGACAGGCCTTACGAGCAGTACTTC. Translated, it gives CASSELGDRPYEQYF.